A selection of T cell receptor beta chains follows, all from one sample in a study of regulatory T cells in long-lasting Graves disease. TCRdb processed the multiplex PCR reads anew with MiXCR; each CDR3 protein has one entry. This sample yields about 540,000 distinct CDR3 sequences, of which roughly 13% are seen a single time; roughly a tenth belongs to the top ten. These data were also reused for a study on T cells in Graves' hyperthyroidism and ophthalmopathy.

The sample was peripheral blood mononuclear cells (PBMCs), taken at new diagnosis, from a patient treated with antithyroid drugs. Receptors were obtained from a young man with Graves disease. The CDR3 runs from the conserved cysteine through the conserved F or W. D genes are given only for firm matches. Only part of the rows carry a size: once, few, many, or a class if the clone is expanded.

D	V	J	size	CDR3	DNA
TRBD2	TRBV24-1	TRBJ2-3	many	CATSDASREAGATDTQYF	TGTGCCACCAGTGATGCCAGTAGAGAAGCGGGGGCCACAGATACGCAGTATTTT
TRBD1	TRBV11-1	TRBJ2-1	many	CASSIIGTGRNNEQFF	TGTGCCAGCAGCATCATCGGGACAGGGAGAAACAATGAGCAGTTCTTC
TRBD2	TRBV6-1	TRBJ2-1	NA	CAVRLAGSDEQFF	TGTGCCGTCAGACTAGCGGGTAGCGATGAGCAGTTCTTC
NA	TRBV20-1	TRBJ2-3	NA	CSAGGGAGDRVGTDTQYF	TGCAGTGCAGGGGGGGGGGCGGGAGATCGAGTAGGCACAGATACGCAGTATTTT
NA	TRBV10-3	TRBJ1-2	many	CAISDGSEGYTF	TGTGCCATCAGTGATGGGTCAGAGGGCTACACCTTC
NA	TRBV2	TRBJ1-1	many	CASTNYQGGEAFF	TGTGCCAGCACAAATTACCAGGGTGGTGAAGCTTTCTTT
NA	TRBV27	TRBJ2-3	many	CASSSYEGRADTDTQYF	TGTGCCAGCAGTTCCTACGAAGGCCGAGCGGACACAGATACGCAGTATTTT
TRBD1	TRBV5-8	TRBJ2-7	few	CASSPTGVSEQYF	TGTGCCAGCAGCCCGACAGGGGTATCCGAGCAGTACTTC
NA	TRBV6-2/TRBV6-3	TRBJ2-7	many	CASGQTAAPYEQYF	TGTGCCAGCGGACAGACAGCCGCCCCCTACGAGCAGTACTTC
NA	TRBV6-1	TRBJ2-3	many	CASSQTLDGQYF	TGTGCCAGCAGTCAAACCCTCGATGGGCAGTATTTT
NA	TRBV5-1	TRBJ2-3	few	CASSLAGHTQYF	TGCGCCAGCAGCTTGGCGGGTCATACGCAGTATTTT
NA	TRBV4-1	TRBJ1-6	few	CASSQKGRALGISLHF	TGCGCCAGCAGCCAAAAGGGACGGGCACTGGGTATATCCCTCCACTTT
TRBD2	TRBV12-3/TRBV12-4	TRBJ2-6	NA	CASIRTSGGLSGANVLTF	TGTGCCAGCATCCGGACTAGCGGGGGTTTATCTGGGGCCAACGTCCTGACTTTC
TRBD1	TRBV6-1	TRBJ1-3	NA	CASSDPGQGVETIYF	TGTGCCAGCAGTGACCCGGGACAGGGTGTGGAGACCATATATTTT
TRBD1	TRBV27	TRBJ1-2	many	CASSLFPPTPGQVPYGYTF	TGTGCCAGCAGCCTCTTCCCCCCCACCCCGGGACAGGTTCCCTATGGCTACACCTTC
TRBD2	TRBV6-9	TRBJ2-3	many	CASSYSEREGMATQYF	TGTGCCAGCAGTTACTCTGAAAGGGAGGGCATGGCTACGCAGTATTTT
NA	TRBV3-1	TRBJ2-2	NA	CASSQGLGGGVYNTGELFF	TGTGCCAGCAGCCAAGGGTTAGGTGGAGGGGTCTACAACACCGGGGAGCTGTTTTTT
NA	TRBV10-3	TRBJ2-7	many	CAISPGAGGAYEQYF	TGTGCCATCAGCCCGGGGGCAGGGGGAGCATACGAGCAGTACTTC
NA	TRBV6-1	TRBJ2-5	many	CASSEAEDGLKTQYF	TGTGCCAGCAGTGAAGCGGAGGACGGCCTAAAGACCCAGTACTTC
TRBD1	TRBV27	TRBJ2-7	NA	CASSQRGLGEQYF	TGTGCCAGCAGCCAGAGGGGGCTTGGAGAGCAGTACTTC
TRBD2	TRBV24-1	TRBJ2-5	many	CATSDPRAGGQETQYF	TGTGCCACCAGTGACCCTAGAGCGGGAGGCCAAGAGACCCAGTACTTC
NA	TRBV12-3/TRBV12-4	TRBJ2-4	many	CASSQGGGGKNIQYF	TGTGCCAGCAGTCAAGGGGGGGGCGGAAAAAACATTCAGTACTTC
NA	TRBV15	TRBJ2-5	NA	CATSRDVPSLETQYF	TGTGCCACCAGCAGAGATGTGCCTAGCCTAGAGACCCAGTACTTC
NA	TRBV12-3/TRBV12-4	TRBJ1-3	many	CASSFSDSGNTIYF	TGTGCCAGCAGTTTCTCGGACTCTGGAAACACCATATATTTT
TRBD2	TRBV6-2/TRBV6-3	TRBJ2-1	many	CASTLAGGTNNEQFF	TGTGCCAGCACCCTAGCGGGAGGGACAAACAATGAGCAGTTCTTC
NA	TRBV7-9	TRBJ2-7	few	CASSHATGTPVEYF	TGTGCCAGCAGCCACGCTACCGGGACCCCCGTGGAGTACTTC